A selection of T cell receptor beta chains follows, all from one sample in a study of PD-1 blockade in classical Hodgkin lymphoma. The table came from immunoSEQ multiplex PCR; TCRdb's copy has only in-frame clones and leaves some out. This table has 80,000 to 100,000 clones, roughly 76% appearing once. Sequenced here: peripheral blood mononuclear cells (PBMCs), sampled before the second cycle of nivolumab. The receptors were gathered from a human donor with classical Hodgkin lymphoma. The CDR3 runs from the conserved cysteine through the conserved F or W. The order of the fields is J gene, V gene, CDR3 protein.

TRBJ2-1 | TRBV28 | CASSPPGANEQFF
TRBJ2-7 | TRBV5-1 | CASSNDPGSEQYF
TRBJ2-7 | TRBV5-1 | CASSSSGTGLYEQYF
TRBJ2-7 | TRBV19 | CASSHGAAGEDEQYF
TRBJ1-1 | TRBV13 | CASSFPVTTETSTEAFF
TRBJ2-6 | TRBV19 | CASRQGTPPGANVLTF
TRBJ2-1 | TRBV6-4 | CASSDSRGSGSMNEQFF
TRBJ2-5 | TRBV5-4 | CASSLRSGSQETQYF
TRBJ1-5 | TRBV4-3 | CASSQVVGDNQPQHF
TRBJ2-7 | TRBV7-2 | CASSLAKGYEQYF
TRBJ2-3 | TRBV7-6 | CASSPSQGHTDTQYF
TRBJ1-1 | TRBV5-6 | CASSLIGATAEAFF
TRBJ1-5 | TRBV6-1 | CASSAVGGGAQPQHF
TRBJ2-1 | TRBV21-1 | CASRLAVRVNEQFF
TRBJ1-1 | TRBV10-3 | CAITRGDRGRGTEAFF
TRBJ2-2 | TRBV28 | CASSFRPGQNTGELFF
TRBJ1-1 | TRBV6-4 | CASSDSIFSRAFF
TRBJ1-1 | TRBV14 | CASSQDARAWGAFF
TRBJ2-3 | TRBV28 | CASASGRRATDTQYF
TRBJ2-7 | TRBV7-2 | CASSSAGTSSYEQYF
TRBJ2-6 | TRBV2 | CASSEWGVQGSSGANVLTF
TRBJ2-1 | TRBV6-1 | CASSESPGGEQFF
TRBJ2-3 | TRBV19 | CASGSLAGGPNTQYF
TRBJ1-4 | TRBV7-9 | CASSFDEKLFF
TRBJ2-7 | TRBV6-1 | CASSENPGQAYEQYF
TRBJ2-2 | TRBV2 | CASSGLLAGPTGELFF